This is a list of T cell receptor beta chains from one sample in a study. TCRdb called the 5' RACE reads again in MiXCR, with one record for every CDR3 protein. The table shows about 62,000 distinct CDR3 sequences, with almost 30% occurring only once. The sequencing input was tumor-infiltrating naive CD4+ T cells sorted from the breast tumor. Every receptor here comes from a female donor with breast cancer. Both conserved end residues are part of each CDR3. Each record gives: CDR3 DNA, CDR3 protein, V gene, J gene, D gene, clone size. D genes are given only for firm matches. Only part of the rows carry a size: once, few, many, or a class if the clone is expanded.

CDR3nt: TGTGCCAGCAGTTTCGCACTCATAAGGGGCGAGACCCAGTACTTC; CDR3aa: CASSFALIRGETQYF; v_gene: TRBV28; j_gene: TRBJ2-5; d_gene: -; abundance: few
CDR3nt: TGTGCCAGCAGCTTAGGGGAAAACTACGAGCAGTACTTC; CDR3aa: CASSLGENYEQYF; v_gene: TRBV11-3; j_gene: TRBJ2-7; d_gene: -; abundance: few
CDR3nt: TGCGCCAGCAGCTTGGATGGACAGGGTAATAATTCACCCCTCCACTTT; CDR3aa: CASSLDGQGNNSPLHF; v_gene: TRBV5-1; j_gene: TRBJ1-6; d_gene: TRBD1; abundance: -
CDR3nt: TGTGCCAGCAGCTTTGTCTGGGAAGCTAACTATGGCTACACCTTC; CDR3aa: CASSFVWEANYGYTF; v_gene: TRBV7-2; j_gene: TRBJ1-2; d_gene: -; abundance: -
CDR3nt: TGTGCCAGCAGCGTGCAGGCGGGAGGGCCCCCCTACGAGCAGTACTTC; CDR3aa: CASSVQAGGPPYEQYF; v_gene: TRBV9; j_gene: TRBJ2-7; d_gene: TRBD2; abundance: -
CDR3nt: TGTGCCAGCAGAGCTCTCACGGATACGCAGTATTTT; CDR3aa: CASRALTDTQYF; v_gene: TRBV7-9; j_gene: TRBJ2-3; d_gene: -; abundance: -
CDR3nt: TGTGCCAGCAGTTACGGGCAGTCGGAAGCTTTCTTT; CDR3aa: CASSYGQSEAFF; v_gene: TRBV6-6; j_gene: TRBJ1-1; d_gene: -; abundance: -
CDR3nt: TGTGCCAGCAGTGATACGGGCTGGGGAAACACCATATATTTT; CDR3aa: CASSDTGWGNTIYF; v_gene: TRBV2; j_gene: TRBJ1-3; d_gene: -; abundance: few
CDR3nt: TGTGCCAGCAGTGACAGGGGGAAACAGCCCCAGCATTTT; CDR3aa: CASSDRGKQPQHF; v_gene: TRBV6-1; j_gene: TRBJ1-5; d_gene: TRBD1; abundance: few
CDR3nt: TGTGCCAGCAGAACGGGACTGAACAATCAGCCCCAGCATTTT; CDR3aa: CASRTGLNNQPQHF; v_gene: TRBV2; j_gene: TRBJ1-5; d_gene: -; abundance: few
CDR3nt: TGTGCCAGCAGTGAATTTCGGGGTGGGGATTCACCCCTCCACTTT; CDR3aa: CASSEFRGGDSPLHF; v_gene: TRBV2; j_gene: TRBJ1-6; d_gene: -; abundance: -
CDR3nt: TGTGCCAGCAGTTCGCCGGAGACAGGAAACACTGAAGCTTTCTTT; CDR3aa: CASSSPETGNTEAFF; v_gene: TRBV6-1; j_gene: TRBJ1-1; d_gene: -; abundance: -
CDR3nt: TGCAGTGCTAGGGCCAGCCAAGGGAAAGATACGCAGTATTTT; CDR3aa: CSARASQGKDTQYF; v_gene: TRBV20-1; j_gene: TRBJ2-3; d_gene: -; abundance: many
CDR3nt: TGTGCCGGCAGTCGGTTGGGACAGAATGAGCAGTTCTTC; CDR3aa: CAGSRLGQNEQFF; v_gene: TRBV27; j_gene: TRBJ2-1; d_gene: TRBD1; abundance: -
CDR3nt: TGTGCCAGCAGCGTTCTGCTCCAGGGGGTCGACTATGGCTACACCTTC; CDR3aa: CASSVLLQGVDYGYTF; v_gene: TRBV7-9; j_gene: TRBJ1-2; d_gene: TRBD1; abundance: few
CDR3nt: TGCGCCAGCAGCCCTAACCCCGGCGGGGAGCTGTTTTTT; CDR3aa: CASSPNPGGELFF; v_gene: TRBV5-1; j_gene: TRBJ2-2; d_gene: -; abundance: -
CDR3nt: TGTGCCAGCAGGGTTAGAGGGGAGCAACATCAGCCCCAGCATTTT; CDR3aa: CASRVRGEQHQPQHF; v_gene: TRBV6-6; j_gene: TRBJ1-5; d_gene: -; abundance: -
CDR3nt: TGTGCCAGCAGGTACCAAGATGAAAAACTGTTTTTT; CDR3aa: CASRYQDEKLFF; v_gene: TRBV2; j_gene: TRBJ1-4; d_gene: -; abundance: -
CDR3nt: TGTGCCAGCAGCTTAGAACCGGAGGCGACCCAGTACTTC; CDR3aa: CASSLEPEATQYF; v_gene: TRBV11-3; j_gene: TRBJ2-5; d_gene: -; abundance: once
CDR3nt: TGTGCCTGGAGCCTTTCTGGGGAGGGAACTGAAGCTTTCTTT; CDR3aa: CAWSLSGEGTEAFF; v_gene: TRBV30; j_gene: TRBJ1-1; d_gene: -; abundance: -
CDR3nt: TGTGCCAGCAGCCCCCGGGCAGTTCAAGGGACTGAAGCTTTCTTT; CDR3aa: CASSPRAVQGTEAFF; v_gene: TRBV7-2; j_gene: TRBJ1-1; d_gene: -; abundance: once
CDR3nt: TGCAGCACCCCTCAGCCCCTCAATGAGCAGTTCTTC; CDR3aa: CSTPQPLNEQFF; v_gene: TRBV29-1; j_gene: TRBJ2-1; d_gene: -; abundance: few
CDR3nt: TGTGCCAGCAGTTCCCAGGAGAACACTGAAGCTTTCTTT; CDR3aa: CASSSQENTEAFF; v_gene: TRBV27; j_gene: TRBJ1-1; d_gene: -; abundance: few
CDR3nt: TGCGCCAGCGCGGACACATACAATGAGCAGTTCTTC; CDR3aa: CASADTYNEQFF; v_gene: TRBV5-1; j_gene: TRBJ2-1; d_gene: -; abundance: few
CDR3nt: TGTGCCAGCAGCTTAGCTAGCGGTTACAATGAGCAGTTCTTC; CDR3aa: CASSLASGYNEQFF; v_gene: TRBV7-9; j_gene: TRBJ2-1; d_gene: -; abundance: -
CDR3nt: TGCGCCAGCAGCTTGGGACAGGAATTTGGCACAGATACGCAGTATTTT; CDR3aa: CASSLGQEFGTDTQYF; v_gene: TRBV5-1; j_gene: TRBJ2-3; d_gene: -; abundance: many
CDR3nt: TGTGCCAGCAGCCCGTCCCCATCATCGGGTGGCTACACCTTC; CDR3aa: CASSPSPSSGGYTF; v_gene: TRBV7-3; j_gene: TRBJ1-2; d_gene: -; abundance: few